This T cell receptor (beta chain) originates from a study of cytomegalovirus exposure and HLA in healthy donors (dated by TCRdb to 2017 to 2019). The study in broad terms: An earlier analysis of about 560 of the donors reported approximately 300 Gb of sequence data and roughly 120 million unique TCR beta sequences obtained from around 190 million T cells. Roughly 290 gigabases of sequencing data and 70 million to 100 million unique TCR sequences made up an early release that covered 500 to 700 HLA-typed donors. Of the approximately 400 genotyped donors, roughly 85% fell in the genetic ancestry cluster associated with self-reported Caucasian donors. The aim of the study was to test whether cataloging public T cell receptors could identify signatures of past pathogen exposure. The T cell repertoires of 700 or so subjects were profiled by immunosequencing and related to cytomegalovirus serostatus. A separate validation cohort of roughly 120 different subjects was used in addition to the approximately 700-subject first cohort. To predict cytomegalovirus infection status, the study brought together high-throughput TCR immunosequencing, statistical association of individual TCRs with disease status, and machine learning. A later analysis re-analyzed previously published TCR beta repertoires from about 600 donors and added high-resolution HLA genotyping to study TCR occurrence patterns. The later analysis used no new phenotypic data to find candidate immune exposures, relying instead on TCR beta sequences and their occurrence across donors. To decide whether each TCR beta V gene segment behaved as functional or pseudogenic, an earlier analysis of over 500 of the donors relied on high-throughput TCR beta sequencing. Donor age, sex, ethnicity and CMV serostatus were collected together with the repertoire data. In a later genetic analysis, genome-wide SNP genotypes for about three fifths of the roughly 670 donors were used, and that subset was treated as a discovery cohort. Every discovery cohort repertoire had been produced on one sequencing platform. HLA typing covered class I and class II loci at four-digit resolution. Typing coverage varied by locus: about 620-630 donors for A, B, C, DRB1 and DQB1; approximately 500 for DQA1; some 610 for DPA1; 400 to 480 for DPB1. Several DR-DQ haplotypes were handled as single units for association and clustering because linkage in the cohort was strong. Across some 400 genotyped donors of the cohort, an average of roughly 250,000 unique TCR beta nucleotide sequences per donor were sequenced, and approximately 19% of those sequences were non-productive. Paper-wide results and their limitations: In a later analysis, about 16,000 TCR beta sequences were associated with specific HLA alleles at a false discovery rate of 0.05. In an earlier analysis of over 550 of the donors, most TCR beta V segments were observed in productive rearrangements about 87% or about 30% of the time, broadly matching IMGT annotations. In vitro tests confirmed that a few of the cytomegalovirus-associated TCR beta chains recognize cytomegalovirus antigens. This cohort had only TCR beta chains sequenced, and the lack of alpha or paired-chain data limited which features could be detected. Immune exposure information for the cohort was limited to CMV serostatus. A further reported finding was that TCR beta sequences accurately predicted the HLA-A and HLA-B alleles for most subjects in the first cohort. Most CMV-associated TCR beta chains appeared to be HLA-restricted in a later analysis, and the HLA associations seemed to be driven largely by CMV exposure. The study listed 164 TCR beta chains as associated with cytomegalovirus. Compared with the roughly 700-donor mean, donors in an Asian-associated ancestry cluster had fewer N-insertions in productive TCRs, according to a later genetic analysis. Sequencing depth was assumed to be roughly uniform across donors in the presence/absence analyses, though that assumption may not hold. Across donors, most TCR sequences were observed very rarely, whereas some public TCRs were present in many individuals. It was suggested by the authors that the approach could potentially be generalized to other disease states and immunological phenotypes. Because counts were too low, 15 to 20 rarely observed V segments, including chromosome 9 orphons, were left out of the earlier analysis of about 620 of the donors. A cluster of highly shared sequence variants was judged likely to be a technical artifact of the sequencing pipeline. When HLA alleles, especially DR and DQ, strongly co-occurred, attributing TCR associations to individual alleles was difficult. In a later analysis, the rate of TCR association differed among HLA loci, with DRB1 alleles having the most associated TCRs and HLA-C alleles having the fewest. V-gene and J-gene trimming of TCR beta chains was associated with a missense DCLRE1C variant in a later genetic analysis, and the association was replicated in an independent cohort. Compared with equally common non-associated chains, HLA-associated TCR beta chains in a later analysis were more clonally expanded and had lower generation probabilities. Because HLA typing was missing for some donors at each locus, association tests included only the typed subset. Several of the top co-occurrence clusters appeared to be linked to parvovirus B19, influenza, CMV and Epstein-Barr virus, according to a later analysis. The 87-base-pair reads could not distinguish some IMGT-functional V segments, including TRBV6-2 and TRBV6-3, so those segments were excluded. In both the original and validation cohorts, the classifier was reported to diagnose cytomegalovirus status with high specificity and sensitivity. Linkage disequilibrium might explain the correlated functional status among segregating V segments, but an unknown experimental factor could not be excluded.

For CDR1 and CDR2, the germline V gene lists SNHLY and FYNNEI. V and J lose 1 base and 0 bases, and a span of 9 bases separates them. Including cysteine and phenylalanine, the CDR3 has 15 amino acids. The retained sequence is limited to the CDR3, 45 bases, with the frame set at the first base. Notes on this clone: Its binding antigen is unknown. No qualities accompany the bases; no much larger clone lies one base away.

The cohort comprised 666 healthy bone marrow donors. At the time of sampling, all cohort members were nominally healthy, though unrecorded immune exposures were likely present. CMV serostatus was recorded as positive for just under 300 and negative for 352 of the 666 cohort members, whereas no CMV serostatus was recorded for the donor in question. A peripheral blood sample was collected from each donor, and TCR beta sequencing was performed on peripheral blood mononuclear cells. Genomic DNA extraction from the blood cell samples was performed with the Qiagen DNeasy Blood Extraction Kit. Library prep was done by the immunoSEQ multiplex PCR assay. For the multiplex PCR, a mixture combining 60 forward primers for TCR Vbeta segments and 13 reverse primers for TCR Jbeta segments was used. A multiplex PCR assay on genomic DNA amplified the CDR3 region of rearranged TCR beta genes. The Illumina HiSeq System was used to sequence the amplified TCR beta libraries as 87-base-pair reads. For the original study's pipeline: Across the 600 to 700 repertoires, a later analysis counted about 81 million unique TCR beta chains, around 10 million of which were shared by at least two donors. To remove PCR and sequencing errors, raw reads were error-corrected and collapsed into unique sequences using a nearest-neighbor algorithm that merged closely related sequences. V, D and J gene segments were assigned by aligning CDR3 sequences to IMGT reference sequences. Each retained sequence needed at least a six-nucleotide match to both a V gene segment and a J gene segment. A rearrangement was called productive if the CDR3 had no stop codons and remained in frame with V and J, and every other rearrangement was called non-productive. Following IMGT convention, CDR3 was defined as the stretch from the second conserved V-encoded cysteine up to the conserved J-encoded phenylalanine. The earlier analysis of about 640 of the donors excluded any sequence lacking an unambiguous match to a single V gene segment. In an earlier analysis of 587 of the donors, a V segment was called functional when productive rearrangements were above 56.7%, and segregating when the standard deviation between donors exceeded 5%. To diagnose cytomegalovirus status from the catalog of TCR beta chain sequences, a statistical classification framework was built. V and J gene assignment, in a later analysis, came from comparing TCR nucleotide sequences with IMGT/GENE-DB human TR gene sequences. Using the TCRdist pipeline, a later analysis assigned CDR3 sequences along with most-parsimonious VDJ recombination scenarios. In a later analysis, each TCR beta chain was defined by its CDR3 amino acid sequence together with its V-gene family, and reads lacking a unique V-gene family were excluded. In a later analysis, fewer than 650 highly shared, low-generation-probability nucleotide sequences were removed to address suspected cross-contamination and a sequencing artifact. A later analysis calculated a clonal expansion index for each public chain from normalized within-repertoire ranks of inferred template counts. Generation probabilities in a later analysis came from a VDJ recombination model fitted to out-of-frame rearrangements, and those results were checked against IGoR. Hypergeometric tests were used in a later analysis to score TCR-TCR, TCR-HLA and TCR-CMV co-occurrence, with a repertoire-size bias correction applied to the TCR pairs. In a later analysis, false discovery rates were estimated by permuting HLA or CMV assignments 20 times. A later analysis grouped co-occurring TCRs with DBSCAN, adding TCRdist sequence similarity when clustering within HLA-allele-positive subsets. Repertoires with fewer than 30,000 or more than 120,000 public chains were left out of co-occurrence clustering, as were about five repertoires with anomalous nucleotide sharing. This immuneACCESS table, as held by TCRdb, lists in-frame sequences with V and J called but not all clones. Of the missing ones, under half trace to an unresolved V gene in checked studies; the others have no known cause. V, J and clone size are those of that table, while D and trimming were read from the DNA. In this sample the table shows about 120,000 clones, just under 75% of which occur a single time. The ten most abundant clones make up more than 2% of the sample.

The chain couples TRBV2 to TRBJ1-2, with no confidently assigned D gene. This receptor was obtained from a human donor in good health. The sequenced sample was PBMCs. The DNA sequence is as follows: TGTGCCAGCAGTGAAGGGGCAGGTCCTAACTATGGCTACACCTTC. It specifies CASSEGAGPNYGYTF.